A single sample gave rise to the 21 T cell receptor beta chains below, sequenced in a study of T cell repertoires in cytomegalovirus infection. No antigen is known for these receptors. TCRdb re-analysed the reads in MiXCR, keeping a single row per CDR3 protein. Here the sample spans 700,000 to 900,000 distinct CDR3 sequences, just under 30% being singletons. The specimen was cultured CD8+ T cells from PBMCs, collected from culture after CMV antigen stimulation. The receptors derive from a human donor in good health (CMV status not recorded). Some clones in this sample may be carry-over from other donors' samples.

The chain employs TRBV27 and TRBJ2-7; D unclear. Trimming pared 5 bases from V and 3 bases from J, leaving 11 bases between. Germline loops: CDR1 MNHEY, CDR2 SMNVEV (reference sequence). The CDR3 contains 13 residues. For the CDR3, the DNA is TGTGCCAGCAGTCGTGACCGATTCTACGAGCAGTACTTC. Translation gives CASSRDRFYEQYF.

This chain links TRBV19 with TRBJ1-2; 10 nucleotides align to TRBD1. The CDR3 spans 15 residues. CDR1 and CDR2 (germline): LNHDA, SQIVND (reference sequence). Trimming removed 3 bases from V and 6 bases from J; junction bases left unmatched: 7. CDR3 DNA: TGTGCCAGTAGTATCCGGGACAGGGGATTGGATGGCTACACCTTC. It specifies CASSIRDRGLDGYTF.

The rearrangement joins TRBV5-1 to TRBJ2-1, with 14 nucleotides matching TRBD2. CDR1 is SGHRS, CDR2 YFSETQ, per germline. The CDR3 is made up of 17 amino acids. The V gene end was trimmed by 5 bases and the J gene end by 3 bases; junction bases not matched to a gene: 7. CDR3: CASSFGLAGGHYNEQFF. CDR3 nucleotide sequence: TGCGCCAGCAGTTTCGGACTAGCGGGGGGCCACTACAATGAGCAGTTCTTC.

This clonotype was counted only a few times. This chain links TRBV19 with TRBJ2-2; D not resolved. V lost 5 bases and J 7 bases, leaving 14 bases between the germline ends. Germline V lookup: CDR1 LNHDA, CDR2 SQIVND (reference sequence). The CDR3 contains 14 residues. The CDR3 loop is CASSPGPWGGELFF. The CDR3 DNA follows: TGTGCCAGTAGTCCCGGGCCCTGGGGCGGGGAGCTGTTTTTT. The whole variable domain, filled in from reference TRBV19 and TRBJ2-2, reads DGGITQSPKYLFRKEGQNVTLSCEQNLNHDAMYWYRQDPGQGLRLIYYSQIVNDFQKGDIAEGYSVSREKKESFPLTVTSAQKNPTAFYLCASSPGPWGGELFFGEGSRLTVL.

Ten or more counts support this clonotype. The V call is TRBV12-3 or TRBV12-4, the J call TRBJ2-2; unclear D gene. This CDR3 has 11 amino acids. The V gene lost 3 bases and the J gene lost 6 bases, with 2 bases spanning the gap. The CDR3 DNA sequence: TGTGCCAGCAGTTTTCCCGGGGAGCTGTTTTTT. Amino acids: CASSFPGELFF.

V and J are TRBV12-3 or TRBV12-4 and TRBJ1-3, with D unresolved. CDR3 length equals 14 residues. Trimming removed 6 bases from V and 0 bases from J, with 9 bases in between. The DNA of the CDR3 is TGTGCCAGCAGCGACGGAATCTCTGGAAACACCATATATTTT. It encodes CASSDGISGNTIYF.

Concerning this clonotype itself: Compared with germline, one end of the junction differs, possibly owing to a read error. CDR3 loop: CASSATGQGRFPRSPLLF. CDR3 coding DNA: TGCGCCAGCAGTGCCACGGGTCAGGGACGGTTTCCCAGGTCACCCCTCCTCTTT. This rearrangement joins TRBV10-2 to TRBJ1-6, with D perhaps TRBD1 (5 bases). Germline V CDR1 and CDR2: WSHSY, SAAADI. The CDR3 has 18 amino acids.

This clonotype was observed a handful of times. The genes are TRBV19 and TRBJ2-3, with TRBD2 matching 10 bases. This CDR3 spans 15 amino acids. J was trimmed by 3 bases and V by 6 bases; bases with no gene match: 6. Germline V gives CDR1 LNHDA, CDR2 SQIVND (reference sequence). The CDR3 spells CASREAGLATDTQYF. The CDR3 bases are TGTGCCAGTAGGGAGGCGGGACTAGCGACAGATACGCAGTATTTT. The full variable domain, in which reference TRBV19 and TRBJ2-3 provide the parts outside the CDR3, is DGGITQSPKYLFRKEGQNVTLSCEQNLNHDAMYWYRQDPGQGLRLIYYSQIVNDFQKGDIAEGYSVSREKKESFPLTVTSAQKNPTAFYLCASREAGLATDTQYFGPGTRLTVL.

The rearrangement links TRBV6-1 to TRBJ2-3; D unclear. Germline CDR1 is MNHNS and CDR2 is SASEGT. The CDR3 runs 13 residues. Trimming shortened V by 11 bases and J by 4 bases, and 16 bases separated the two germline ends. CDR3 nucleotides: TGTGCCTCCAGGCCGGGTTTCGCAGATACGCAGTATTTT. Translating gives CASRPGFADTQYF.

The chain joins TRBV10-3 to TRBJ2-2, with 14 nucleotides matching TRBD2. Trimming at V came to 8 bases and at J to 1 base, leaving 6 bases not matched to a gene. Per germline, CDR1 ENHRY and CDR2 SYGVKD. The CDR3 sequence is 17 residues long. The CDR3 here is CAILNGTSGGNTGELFF. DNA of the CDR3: TGTGCCATCCTCAATGGGACTAGCGGGGGGAACACCGGGGAGCTGTTTTTT.

CDR3 bases: TGTGCTAGTGCCCGAGACGGTCAAGAGACCCAGTACTTC. It specifies CASARDGQETQYF. The gene calls are TRBV12-5 and TRBJ2-5; no clear D. The CDR3 contains 13 residues. Germline V gene lookup returns CDR1 LGHNT and CDR2 FRNRAP. Trimming took off 7 bases at V and 2 bases at J, with 11 bases between the two ends.

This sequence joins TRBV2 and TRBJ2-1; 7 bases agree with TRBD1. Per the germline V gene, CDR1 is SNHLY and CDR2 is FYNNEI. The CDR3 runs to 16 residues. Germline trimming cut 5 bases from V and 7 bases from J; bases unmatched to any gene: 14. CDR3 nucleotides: TGTGCCAGCAGTTCTGCCCGGCAAGGGGGCCAGAATGAGCAGTTCTTC. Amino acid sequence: CASSSARQGGQNEQFF.

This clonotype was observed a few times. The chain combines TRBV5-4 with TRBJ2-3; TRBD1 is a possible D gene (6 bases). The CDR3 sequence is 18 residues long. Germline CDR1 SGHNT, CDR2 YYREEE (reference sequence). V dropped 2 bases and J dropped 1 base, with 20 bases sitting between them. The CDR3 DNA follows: TGTGCCAGCAGCTTAGGGATATGGGGGCAATTAGGCACAGATACGCAGTATTTT. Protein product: CASSLGIWGQLGTDTQYF. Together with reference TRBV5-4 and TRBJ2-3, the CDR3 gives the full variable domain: ETGVTQSPTHLIKTRGQQVTLRCSSQSGHNTVSWYQQALGQGPQFIFQYYREEENGRGNFPPRFSGLQFPNYSSELNVNALELDDSALYLCASSLGIWGQLGTDTQYFGPGTRLTVL.

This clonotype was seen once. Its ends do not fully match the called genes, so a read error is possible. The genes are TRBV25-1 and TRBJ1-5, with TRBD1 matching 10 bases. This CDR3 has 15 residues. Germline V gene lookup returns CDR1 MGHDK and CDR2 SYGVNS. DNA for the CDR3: TGTGCCAGCAGTGAAAAGACAGGGGGCAGTCAGCCCCAGCGTTTT. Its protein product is CASSEKTGGSQPQRF.

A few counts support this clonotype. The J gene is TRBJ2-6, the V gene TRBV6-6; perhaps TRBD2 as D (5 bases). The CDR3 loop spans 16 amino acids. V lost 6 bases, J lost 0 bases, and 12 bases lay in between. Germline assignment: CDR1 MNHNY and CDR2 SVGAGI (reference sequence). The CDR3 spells CASRRVKYSGANVLTF. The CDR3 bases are TGTGCCAGCAGGCGGGTCAAGTACTCTGGGGCCAACGTCCTGACTTTC.

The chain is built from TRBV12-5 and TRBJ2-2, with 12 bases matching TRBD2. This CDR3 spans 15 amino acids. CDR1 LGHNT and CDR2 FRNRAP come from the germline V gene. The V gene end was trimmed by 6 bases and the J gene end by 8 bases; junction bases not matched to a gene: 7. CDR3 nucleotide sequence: TGTGCTAGTGGCTGGACTAGCGGGAACGCGGGGGAGCTGTTTTTT. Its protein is CASGWTSGNAGELFF.

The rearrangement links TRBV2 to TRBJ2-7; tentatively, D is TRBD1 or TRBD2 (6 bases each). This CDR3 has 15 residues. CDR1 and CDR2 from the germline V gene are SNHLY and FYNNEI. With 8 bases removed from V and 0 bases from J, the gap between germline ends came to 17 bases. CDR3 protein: CASWGAGQHSYEQYV. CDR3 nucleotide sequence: TGTGCCAGCTGGGGGGCAGGACAGCACTCCTACGAGCAGTACGTC.

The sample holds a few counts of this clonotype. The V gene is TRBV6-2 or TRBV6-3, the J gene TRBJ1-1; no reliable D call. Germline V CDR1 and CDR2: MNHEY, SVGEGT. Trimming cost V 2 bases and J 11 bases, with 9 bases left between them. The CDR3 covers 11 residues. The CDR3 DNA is TGTGCCAGCAGTTACCTGGATTTTGCTTTCTTT. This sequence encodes CASSYLDFAFF.

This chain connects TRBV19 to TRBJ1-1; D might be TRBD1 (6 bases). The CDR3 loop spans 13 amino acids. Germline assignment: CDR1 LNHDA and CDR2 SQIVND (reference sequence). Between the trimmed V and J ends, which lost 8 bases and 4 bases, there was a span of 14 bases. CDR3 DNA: TGTGCCAGTGGAGCGGGGGCGACCACTGAAGCTTTCTTT. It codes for CASGAGATTEAFF.

CDR3 loop: CASSYEGARLNTEAFF. The CDR3 DNA reads TGTGCCAGCAGTTACGAGGGGGCGCGTCTGAACACTGAAGCTTTCTTT. The chain uses TRBV6-5 and TRBJ1-1; 7 bases agree with TRBD1. Germline loops: CDR1 MNHEY, CDR2 SVGAGI. The CDR3 has 16 residues. V shed 2 bases and J 0 bases; nucleotides not matched to a gene: 6.

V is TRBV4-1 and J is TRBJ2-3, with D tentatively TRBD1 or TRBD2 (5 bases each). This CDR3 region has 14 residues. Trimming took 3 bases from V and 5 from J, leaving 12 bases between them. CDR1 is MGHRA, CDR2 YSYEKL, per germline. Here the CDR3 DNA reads TGCGCCAGCAGCCAGGGACCCCTGGTAGATACGCAGTATTTT. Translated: CASSQGPLVDTQYF.